A selection of T cell receptor beta chains follows, all from one sample in a study of regulatory T cells in long-lasting Graves disease. Using its own MiXCR run on the multiplex PCR reads, TCRdb lists one record per CDR3 protein. In the table there are roughly 500,000 distinct CDR3 sequences, 20% to 25% of which are singletons. The sample consisted of peripheral blood mononuclear cells (PBMCs), taken when the disease was refractory, from a patient treated with antithyroid drugs. Every receptor here comes from a female donor with Graves disease. Both conserved end residues are part of each CDR3. Each record gives: V gene, clone size, J gene, D gene, CDR3 DNA, CDR3 protein. A D gene is named only where the DNA matches it firmly. For some rows the clone size is stated as once, few or many, or as a class when expanded; others skip it.

TRBV27	many	TRBJ2-5	TRBD2	TGTGCCAGCAGCGGGAGGGCCGGTGGGACCCAGTACTTC	CASSGRAGGTQYF
TRBV20-1	many	TRBJ1-4	TRBD1	TGCAGTGCTAGAGAGTTGGGACAGGGGGGCGAAAAACTGTTTTTT	CSARELGQGGEKLFF
TRBV7-3	-	TRBJ1-1	-	TGTGCCAGCAGCTTAGGGGGTGCTATGACTGAAGCTTTCTTT	CASSLGGAMTEAFF
TRBV20-1	-	TRBJ2-7	-	TGCAGTGCTAGTTCCGGGAGAGCTAGCGAGCAGTACTTC	CSASSGRASEQYF
TRBV6-5	many	TRBJ2-7	TRBD2	TGTGCCAGCAGTTACGTAGCGGGAGCGAATGAGCAGTACTTC	CASSYVAGANEQYF
TRBV12-3/TRBV12-4	many	TRBJ2-2	-	TGTGCCAGCAGTTCCGAGGGGACCGGGGAGCTGTTTTTT	CASSSEGTGELFF
TRBV7-2	-	TRBJ2-3	TRBD2	TGTGCCAGCAGCTTAAGGACTAGCGTCAGCACAGATACGCAGTATTTT	CASSLRTSVSTDTQYF
TRBV24-1	many	TRBJ2-5	-	TGTGCCACCAGTGATTACAGAAACGGGGGCCAAGAGACCCAGTACTTC	CATSDYRNGGQETQYF
TRBV12-3/TRBV12-4	many	TRBJ2-2	TRBD2	TGTGCCAGCAGCCTTACTAGCGGGCCTACCGGGGAGCTGTTTTTT	CASSLTSGPTGELFF
TRBV20-1	-	TRBJ2-7	-	TGCAGTGCCGAAGTGGGCGCGGGGTACGAGCAGTACTTC	CSAEVGAGYEQYF
TRBV2	-	TRBJ1-2	-	TGTGCCAGCAGGGACAGTAGCTTTAACTATGGCTACACTTTC	CASRDSSFNYGYTF
TRBV28	many	TRBJ2-7	TRBD1	TGTGCCAGCAGTCCACATGAGACAGGGAGCCACGAGCAGTACTTC	CASSPHETGSHEQYF
TRBV25-1	few	TRBJ2-2	-	TGTGCCAGCAGACTCAGGGGGGGCACCGGGGAGCTGTTTTTT	CASRLRGGTGELFF
TRBV6-5	few	TRBJ2-2	-	TGTGCCAGCAGTTACGCCAGGGGCCTGACAGGCGCTTTCGGGGAGCTGTTTTTT	CASSYARGLTGAFGELFF
TRBV19	few	TRBJ2-2	-	TGTGCCAGTAGAGGAGGGCCGGTCCCCGGGGAGCTGTTTTTT	CASRGGPVPGELFF
TRBV7-8	many	TRBJ2-5	TRBD1	TGTGCCAGCAGCTTATTGGGACAGGGGGTAGAGACCCAGTACTTC	CASSLLGQGVETQYF
TRBV7-9	many	TRBJ2-4	TRBD1	TGTGCCAGCAGCTTCCCGACAGGGGGCAAGGCCAAAAACATTCAGTACTTC	CASSFPTGGKAKNIQYF
TRBV20-1	-	TRBJ2-7	TRBD2	TGCAGTGCTATCCCGAGGACTAGCGGGAGAGTCGCCTACGAGCAGTACTTC	CSAIPRTSGRVAYEQYF
TRBV3-1	-	TRBJ2-5	-	TGTGCCAGCAGCCAAGGACAGCGGACCCAAGAGACCCAGTACTTC	CASSQGQRTQETQYF
TRBV5-6	-	TRBJ2-3	-	TGTGCCAGCAGCATCTCGACCCCGTCCGGCACAGATACGCAGTATTTT	CASSISTPSGTDTQYF
TRBV2	many	TRBJ2-7	TRBD2	TGTGCCAGCGAAGTTGCGGGAGGTCGGTACGAGCAGTACTTC	CASEVAGGRYEQYF
TRBV3-1	many	TRBJ2-7	-	TGTGCCAGCAGCCGACCTGACAGCTACGAGCAGTACTTC	CASSRPDSYEQYF
TRBV27	few	TRBJ2-7	-	TGTGCCAGCAGTTTTTCAGGAGTTGGTTCCGAGCAGTACTTC	CASSFSGVGSEQYF
TRBV7-9	-	TRBJ1-4	-	TGTGCCAGCAGCTTAGGGACACATAATGAAAAACTGTTTTTT	CASSLGTHNEKLFF
TRBV20-1	many	TRBJ1-2	-	TGCAGTGCTAGAGTGTTGCCGCCCGACTATGGCTACACCTTC	CSARVLPPDYGYTF
TRBV19	-	TRBJ1-5	TRBD1	TGTGCCAGTAGTATAGACAGGGGGAACAATCAGCCCCAGCATTTT	CASSIDRGNNQPQHF
TRBV7-8	many	TRBJ1-6	-	TGTGCCAGCAGCTTAACAGGACCGCAAAATTCACCCCTCCACTTT	CASSLTGPQNSPLHF
TRBV20-1	many	TRBJ1-2	-	TGCAGTGCTAGGGAACCCCTGGGACATGGCTACACCTTC	CSAREPLGHGYTF
TRBV11-2	many	TRBJ1-1	-	TGTGCCAGCAGCTTCGAGGGGTACGGGACTGAAGCTTTCTTT	CASSFEGYGTEAFF
TRBV7-8	many	TRBJ2-2	-	TGTGCCAGCAGCTTACAGGGGACGAACACCGGGGAGCTGTTTTTT	CASSLQGTNTGELFF
TRBV19	many	TRBJ1-1	-	TGTGCCAGTAGTATAGTGCCAGGAGGGAACACTGAAGCTTTCTTT	CASSIVPGGNTEAFF
TRBV11-2	many	TRBJ2-7	-	TGTGCCAGCAGCCAAGGTCCCTCTTACTACGAGCAGTACTTC	CASSQGPSYYEQYF
TRBV29-1	few	TRBJ2-6	-	TGCAGCGTTCAAACCTCTGGGGCCAACGTCCTGACTTTC	CSVQTSGANVLTF
TRBV5-1	-	TRBJ2-2	-	TGCGCCAGCAGCTCCCTACCGGCGAACACTGGGGAGCTGTTTTTT	CASSSLPANTGELFF
TRBV20-1	-	TRBJ2-5	TRBD2	TGCAGTGCCAGCTTAGCGGGAGTAGGTGAGACCCAGTACTTC	CSASLAGVGETQYF
TRBV4-1	few	TRBJ1-4	-	TGCGCCAGCAGCCTAAGACAGGAGTTGGATGAAAAACTGTTTTTT	CASSLRQELDEKLFF
TRBV13	-	TRBJ2-5	TRBD2	TGTGCCAGCAGCTCGGGACTAGCAGGGACCCAGTACTTC	CASSSGLAGTQYF
TRBV20-1	few	TRBJ2-3	-	TGCAGTGCTCTAATACATAACACAGATACGCAGTATTTT	CSALIHNTDTQYF
TRBV6-1	few	TRBJ1-2	TRBD1	TGTGCCAGCAGCCAAACCTCGGACAGGGCGGGAGCTTCGCATGGCTACACCTTC	CASSQTSDRAGASHGYTF
TRBV14	many	TRBJ1-2	-	TGTGCCAGCAGCCAAGCAGGGCGGGATGGCTACACCTTC	CASSQAGRDGYTF
TRBV12-5	-	TRBJ2-3	TRBD1	TGTGCTAGTGTCCGACAGGGGGCGAGCACAGATACGCAGTATTTT	CASVRQGASTDTQYF
TRBV12-5	few	TRBJ2-2	TRBD2	TGTGCTAGTGGTTTGCTCCTTACTAGCGGGAGGGCCGACACCGGGGAGCTGTTTTTT	CASGLLLTSGRADTGELFF
TRBV7-9	-	TRBJ1-1	TRBD1	TGTGCCAGCAGGAAAAGGACAGGGGGTGAAGCTTTCTTT	CASRKRTGGEAFF
TRBV20-1	once	TRBJ2-5	-	TGCAGTGCTAGAGAACCGGGAGCCTGGGAGACCCAGTACTTC	CSAREPGAWETQYF
TRBV28	many	TRBJ1-1	TRBD1	TGTGCCAGCAGTTTACCGTCACTAACAGGGGGGACGGCTGAAGCTTTCTTT	CASSLPSLTGGTAEAFF
TRBV19	few	TRBJ1-2	TRBD1	TGTGCCAGTAGCCCCCCCACCGGGACAGGGGGCAATGGCTACACCTTC	CASSPPTGTGGNGYTF
TRBV12-3/TRBV12-4	many	TRBJ2-7	TRBD2	TGTGCCAGCAGGGCTAGCGGACCCTTCTACGAGCAGTACTTC	CASRASGPFYEQYF
TRBV7-8	many	TRBJ2-7	-	TGTGCCAGCAGCTTCGGGCCCGCTATCGACTTC	CASSFGPAIDF